This passage covers 26 T cell receptor beta chains from one sample sequenced in a study of OX40 agonist ivuxolimab in advanced cancers. TCRdb's copy holds only in-frame clones and misses some; the assay was immunoSEQ multiplex PCR. The sample includes about 50,000 clones, approximately 84% seen only once; the top ten take 1.2%. Specimen: CD4+ or CD8+ T cells sorted from blood, collected in a trial of the OX40 agonist ivuxolimab. The source of these receptors is an adult with an advanced solid tumor such as melanoma, head and neck, liver or kidney cancer.

The rearrangement uses TRBV5-1 and TRBJ2-2; D uncertain. This CDR3 is built from 15 residues. CDR1 SGHRS and CDR2 YFSETQ come from the germline V gene. V was cut by 0 bases and J by 0 bases, with 6 bases left in between. As DNA, the CDR3 is TGCGCCAGCAGCTTGGCACAGACGAACACCGGGGAGCTGTTTTTT. It yields the protein CASSLAQTNTGELFF.

The V gene is TRBV6-5, the J gene TRBJ2-7; unclear D gene. The germline gives CDR1 MNHEY, CDR2 SVGAGI. The CDR3 has 12 residues. V shed 4 bases and J shed 4 bases, with 8 bases lying between them. The CDR3 DNA is TGTGCCAGCAGTTCCCCCCTTTACGAGCAGTACTTC. Its protein is CASSSPLYEQYF.

The gene calls are TRBV10-3 and TRBJ1-1; D is unresolved. V lost 6 bases, J lost 0 bases, and 8 bases lay in between. CDR1 and CDR2 (germline): ENHRY, SYGVKD. This CDR3 has 13 amino acids. DNA of the CDR3: TGTGCCATCAGCTTGACATTGAACACTGAAGCTTTCTTT. As protein: CAISLTLNTEAFF.

The table lists this clone with a count of one. The chain joins TRBV27 to TRBJ1-5; D possibly corresponds to TRBD1 (5 bases). The CDR3 contains 17 residues. Between the trimmed V and J ends, which lost 6 bases and 1 base, there was a span of 19 bases. Per the germline V gene, CDR1 is MNHEY and CDR2 is SMNVEV (reference sequence). DNA of the CDR3: TGTGCCAGCAGCCTTGACGGCAGGGTGTACAGCAATCAGCCCCAGCATTTT. Amino acids: CASSLDGRVYSNQPQHF.

The rearrangement links TRBV11-2 to TRBJ1-1; D might be TRBD1 (6 bases). CDR1 and CDR2 from the germline V gene are SGHAT and FQNNGV. The CDR3 consists of 14 residues. The V end was cut by 5 bases, the J end by 2 bases, with 12 bases between. CDR3 region: CASSPRTANTEAFF. In DNA form, the CDR3 reads TGTGCCAGCAGCCCACGGACAGCTAACACTGAAGCTTTCTTT.

This clone has a handful of counts. The chain is built from TRBV9 and TRBJ2-7, with D perhaps being TRBD1 or TRBD2 (5 bases each). Germline lookup yields CDR1 SGDLS and CDR2 YYNGEE. The V gene lost 4 bases and the J gene lost 5 bases, with 13 bases spanning the gap. The length of the CDR3 is 13 residues. CDR3 nucleotide sequence: TGTGCCAGCAGCCCCTGGGGGAGTAACGAGCAGTACTTC. Residues: CASSPWGSNEQYF.

The chain uses TRBV15 and TRBJ1-2; D gene uncertain. The ends were cut back, 2 bases at V and 3 bases at J, with 19 bases in the middle. CDR3 length: 17 amino acids. Germline assignment: CDR1 LNHNV and CDR2 YYDKDF (reference sequence). The CDR3 here is CATSRSRPKYEDYGYTF. The CDR3 DNA sequence: TGTGCCACCAGCAGATCTCGCCCCAAGTACGAGGACTATGGCTACACCTTC.

This clone came up once. The chain uses TRBV15 and TRBJ2-3, with a weak D call TRBD1 (6 bases). Per germline, CDR1 LNHNV and CDR2 YYDKDF (reference sequence). The V gene lost 1 base and the J gene lost 2 bases, with 19 bases spanning the gap. This CDR3 spans 18 amino acids. The CDR3, as DNA: TGTGCCACCAGCAGAGGGGTTTGGGAGACAGGAGCCACAGATACGCAGTATTTT. Its translation is CATSRGVWETGATDTQYF.

The rearrangement uses TRBV27 and TRBJ2-7; 14 bases are a match to TRBD2. The CDR3 extends over 15 amino acids. Germline CDR1 is MNHEY and CDR2 is SMNVEV (reference sequence). J lost 5 bases, V lost 9 bases, and 9 bases had no gene match. The CDR3 DNA is TGTGCCAGTCGACTAGCGGGAGGGCCTTACCACGAGCAGTACTTC. As protein: CASRLAGGPYHEQYF.

The CDR3 reads CASSLGPSLLGSPLHF. The CDR3 bases are TGTGCCAGCAGCTTAGGGCCATCCCTCTTAGGTTCACCCCTCCACTTT. The chain recombines TRBV7-3 with TRBJ1-6; no reliable D call. The germline V and J ends were trimmed by 2 bases and 9 bases, with 17 bases remaining between them. CDR1 is SGHTA and CDR2 is FQGTGA in the germline V gene. This CDR3 comprises 16 residues. Full variable domain (remainder filled in from reference TRBV7-3 and TRBJ1-6): GAGVSQTPSNKVTEKGKYVELRCDPISGHTALYWYRQSLGQGPEFLIYFQGTGAADDSGLPNDRFFAVRPEGSVSTLKIQRTERGDSAVYLCASSLGPSLLGSPLHFGNGTRLTVT.

The chain links TRBV6-1 to TRBJ2-5, with D unresolved. CDR1 and CDR2 from the germline V gene are MNHNS and SASEGT. This CDR3 region has 12 residues. Trimming took 5 bases from V and 7 from J, leaving 11 bases between them. This CDR3 reads CASSLESGTQYF. The CDR3 DNA is TGTGCCAGCAGTCTCGAGAGTGGGACCCAGTACTTC.

V and J are TRBV5-8 and TRBJ1-2; possible D gene TRBD1, 5 bases. CDR3 length: 15 residues. The germline V gene encodes CDR1 SGHTS and CDR2 YDEGEE. V shed 2 bases and J shed 4 bases, with 15 bases lying between them. CDR3 bases: TGTGCCAGCAGCTTAGATCCCGGGGCCCTCTATGGCTACACCTTC. Its translation is CASSLDPGALYGYTF.

The gene calls are TRBV2 and TRBJ2-3, with 11 bases aligning to TRBD2. The CDR3 is 18 residues long. The germline gives CDR1 SNHLY, CDR2 FYNNEI. The ends lost 0 bases at V and 3 bases at J; junction bases unmatched: 8. CDR3 DNA sequence: TGTGCCAGCAGTGAAGCGCATTCTGCTAGCGGGAGGACAGATACGCAGTATTTT. The encoded protein is CASSEAHSASGRTDTQYF.

The chain combines TRBV19 with TRBJ1-2; D remains ambiguous. Germline V lookup: CDR1 LNHDA, CDR2 SQIVND (reference sequence). This CDR3 has 12 residues. Here the CDR3 DNA reads TGTGGGGTACGAGATGAATTCTATGGCTACACCTTC. Translated, it gives CGVRDEFYGYTF.

J is TRBJ1-2 and V is TRBV6-1; D may be TRBD1 (5 bases). The ends were cut back, 0 bases at V and 4 bases at J, with 6 bases in the middle. Per germline, CDR1 MNHNS and CDR2 SASEGT. The CDR3 consists of 13 residues. CDR3 protein: CASSEAGGYGYTF. DNA of the CDR3: TGTGCCAGCAGTGAAGCGGGGGGCTATGGCTACACCTTC.

This clone has only one observation. The chain is built from TRBV7-9 and TRBJ2-7; D is perhaps TRBD1 (5 bases). The CDR3 totals 16 residues. V lost 2 bases to trimming and J lost 5 bases, with 19 bases between them. Per the germline V gene, CDR1 is SEHNR and CDR2 is FQNEAQ (reference sequence). As DNA, the CDR3 is TGTGCCAGCAGCTTACTACCCGGCAGGGCTGCCGACGAGCAGTACTTC. It yields the protein CASSLLPGRAADEQYF.

The chain is built from TRBV7-2 and TRBJ2-2; TRBD2 matches at 7 bases. The CDR3 covers 14 residues. Trimming removed 5 bases from V and 8 bases from J; junction bases left unmatched: 8. Germline V gives CDR1 SGHTA, CDR2 FQGNSA. The CDR3 bases are TGTGCCAGCAGCGAGACTAGCCTGGGGGGGGAGCTGTTTTTT. It translates to CASSETSLGGELFF.

The gene calls are TRBV5-6 and TRBJ1-2; D is uncertain. Trimming shortened V by 0 bases and J by 5 bases, and 8 bases separated the two germline ends. Germline-derived CDR1 and CDR2 are SGHDT and YYEEEE. CDR3 length: 13 residues. The DNA for the CDR3 is TGTGCCAGCAGCTTGGGAACGAGTTATGGCTACACCTTC. This sequence encodes CASSLGTSYGYTF.

This clone was detected only a few times. The rearrangement links TRBV28 to TRBJ1-5; D not resolved. Trimming took off 5 bases at V and 3 bases at J, with 14 bases between the two ends. The germline V gene has CDR1 MDHEN and CDR2 SYDVKM. The length of the CDR3 is 15 residues. CDR3 protein: CASSLGGSSNQPQHF. CDR3 nucleotide sequence: TGTGCCAGCAGTCTGGGTGGGTCTTCCAATCAGCCCCAGCATTTT.

The chain joins TRBV5-1 to TRBJ2-3, with 10 bases identical to TRBD1. V gave up 6 bases and J gave up 2 bases; unmatched junction bases: 3. The CDR3 is 14 residues long. Germline V gene data show CDR1 as SGHRS and CDR2 as YFSETQ. The CDR3 DNA sequence: TGCGCCAGCACGACAGGGGGCCCCACAGATACGCAGTATTTT. It translates to CASTTGGPTDTQYF.

The rearrangement joins TRBV9 to TRBJ1-6; D is perhaps TRBD1 (5 bases). In germline, CDR1 is SGDLS, CDR2 YYNGEE. V dropped 6 bases and J dropped 7 bases, with 14 bases sitting between them. The CDR3 consists of 14 residues. The CDR3 coding sequence is TGTGCCAGCACCAGGGAGGAGAGAAATTCACCCCTCCACTTT. Protein product: CASTREERNSPLHF. Full variable domain (outside the CDR3, taken from reference TRBV9 and TRBJ1-6): DSGVTQTPKHLITATGQRVTLRCSPRSGDLSVYWYQQSLDQGLQFLIQYYNGEERAKGNILERFSAQQFPDLHSELNLSSLELGDSALYFCASTREERNSPLHFGNGTRLTVT.

V gene TRBV5-1 combines with J gene TRBJ1-1; unclear D gene. Looked up from germline, CDR1 is SGHRS and CDR2 is YFSETQ. The CDR3 loop spans 13 amino acids. Trimming stripped 0 bases from V and 0 bases from J, with 3 bases between. In DNA form, the CDR3 reads TGCGCCAGCAGCTTGGATATGAACACTGAAGCTTTCTTT. Protein: CASSLDMNTEAFF.

J is TRBJ2-7 and V is TRBV27; TRBD1 might be the D (6 bases). The germline gives CDR1 MNHEY, CDR2 SMNVEV (reference sequence). V lost 6 bases and J 3 bases, leaving 12 bases between the germline ends. The CDR3 runs 13 residues. In DNA, the CDR3 is TGTGCCAGCAGCCGACAGGAATTCTACGAGCAGTACTTC. Translating it yields CASSRQEFYEQYF.

The genes are TRBV6-1 and TRBJ1-4; no reliable D call. CDR3 size: 16 residues. CDR1 MNHNS and CDR2 SASEGT come from the germline V gene. Trimming removed 1 base at V and 10 bases at J, with 19 bases between. The CDR3 DNA is TGTGCCAGCAGTGAAGGCACCGGCCAGCTTATGGGAAAACTGTTTTTT. This gives the protein CASSEGTGQLMGKLFF.

V gene TRBV29-1 combines with J gene TRBJ1-2; no definite D call. CDR3 size: 12 residues. Germline V gene sequence: CDR1 SQVTM, CDR2 ANQGSEA. Trimming took 0 bases from V and 4 from J, leaving 6 bases between them. CDR3 coding DNA: TGCAGCGTTGAAGAATCTCGCTATGGCTACACCTTC. Translated: CSVEESRYGYTF.

The chain is built from TRBV5-1 and TRBJ1-2; D is undetermined. CDR1 SGHRS and CDR2 YFSETQ come from the germline V gene. The length of the CDR3 is 14 residues. Deletions cut 1 base from V and 6 bases from J, with 13 bases between. CDR3 sequence reads: CASSLTTRRDGYTF. Written as DNA, the CDR3 is TGCGCCAGCAGCTTGACGACCCGGAGGGATGGCTACACCTTC. Looking up the rest from reference TRBV5-1 and TRBJ1-2 gives the full variable domain: KAGVTQTPRYLIKTRGQQVTLSCSPISGHRSVSWYQQTPGQGLQFLFEYFSETQRNKGNFPGRFSGRQFSNSRSEMNVSTLELGDSALYLCASSLTTRRDGYTFGSGTRLTVV.